This TCR beta chain came from a study of vaccination effects on CD4 cells after COVID-19. Study observations and caveats: Convalescent patients numbered few in the study; early post-infection timepoints were missing entirely.

Expansion with viral peptide pools was applied to antigen-specific CD4+ T cells by the ViraFEST assay prior to sequencing. Following an approximately eleven-day culture, CD4+ T cells were purified. The vaccine given was either BNT162b2 or mRNA-1273, in two doses. Half the medium was replaced with IL-2 medium on days 3 and 7. Assay used: immunoSEQ multiplex PCR; TCRdb lists only in-frame clones, some missing. Of 25,000 to 40,000 clones in the sample, over 60% are singletons; the top ten hold roughly 8.4%. With respect to this clone: The antigen is not known.

The specimen was CD4+ T cells from PBMCs cultured with SARS-CoV-2 spike peptides, collected after COVID-19 vaccination. The sequence came from a human donor who received a COVID-19 vaccine.

DNA of the CDR3: TGTGCCAGCAGCTCGACAAGATCGAGCGGGCAACCCTACGAGCAGTACTTC. This sequence encodes CASSSTRSSGQPYEQYF. This sequence joins TRBV7-8 and TRBJ2-7; weak D call: TRBD2 (6 bases). The CDR3 has 17 residues. Trimming stripped 4 bases from V and 2 bases from J, with 21 bases between. CDR1 and CDR2 (germline): SGHVS, FQNEAQ.